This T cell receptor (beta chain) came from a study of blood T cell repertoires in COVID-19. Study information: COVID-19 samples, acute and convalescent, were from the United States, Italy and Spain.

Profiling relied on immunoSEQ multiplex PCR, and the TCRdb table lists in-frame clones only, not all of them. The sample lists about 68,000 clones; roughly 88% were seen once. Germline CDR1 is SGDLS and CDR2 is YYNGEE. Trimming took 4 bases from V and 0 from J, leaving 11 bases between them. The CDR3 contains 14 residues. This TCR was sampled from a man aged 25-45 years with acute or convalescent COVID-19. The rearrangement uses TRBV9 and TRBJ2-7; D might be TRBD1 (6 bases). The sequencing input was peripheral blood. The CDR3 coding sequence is TGTGCCAGCAGCTTCCGGGACACCTCCTACGAGCAGTACTTC. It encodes CASSFRDTSYEQYF.